This TCR beta chain is drawn from a study of CD8 T cells in Susac syndrome. The RNA input was about 0.45 to 1 ug, and it was reverse transcribed with random hexamers. It was immunoSEQ multiplex PCR that amplified TCR beta CDR3 across 54 Vbeta and 13 Jbeta. TCRdb re-called the immunoSEQ multiplex PCR reads with MiXCR, one entry per CDR3 protein. The sample lists 140,000 to 150,000 distinct CDR3 sequences, approximately 94% occurring once. This CDR3 is 15 amino acids long. Trimming took off 0 bases at V and 4 bases at J, with 13 bases between the two ends. Germline values: CDR1 SGDLS, CDR2 YYNGEE. This clonotype is a singleton in its sample.

The J gene is TRBJ2-5, the V gene TRBV9, with D possibly matching TRBD2 (6 bases). Sequencing was carried out using CD4+ T cells from PBMCs. The receptor's source is a human donor with Susac syndrome. The CDR3 DNA reads as TGTGCCAGCAGCGTAGGATTCGGGAGTCGAGAGACCCAGTACTTC. Encoded protein: CASSVGFGSRETQYF.